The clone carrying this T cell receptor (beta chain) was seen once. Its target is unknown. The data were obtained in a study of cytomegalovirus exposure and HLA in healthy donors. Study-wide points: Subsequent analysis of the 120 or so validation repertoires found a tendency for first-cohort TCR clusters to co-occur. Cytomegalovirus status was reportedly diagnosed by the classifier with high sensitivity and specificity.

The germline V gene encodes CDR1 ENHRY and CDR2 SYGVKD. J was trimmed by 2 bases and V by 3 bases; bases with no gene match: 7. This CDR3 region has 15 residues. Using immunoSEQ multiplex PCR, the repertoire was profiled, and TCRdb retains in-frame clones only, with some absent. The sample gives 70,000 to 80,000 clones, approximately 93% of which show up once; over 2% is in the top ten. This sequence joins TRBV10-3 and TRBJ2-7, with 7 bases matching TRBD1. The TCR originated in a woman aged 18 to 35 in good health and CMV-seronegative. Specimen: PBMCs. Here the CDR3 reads CAISDPGQNPYEQYF. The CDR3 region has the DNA TGTGCCATCAGTGACCCGGGACAGAATCCCTACGAGCAGTACTTC.